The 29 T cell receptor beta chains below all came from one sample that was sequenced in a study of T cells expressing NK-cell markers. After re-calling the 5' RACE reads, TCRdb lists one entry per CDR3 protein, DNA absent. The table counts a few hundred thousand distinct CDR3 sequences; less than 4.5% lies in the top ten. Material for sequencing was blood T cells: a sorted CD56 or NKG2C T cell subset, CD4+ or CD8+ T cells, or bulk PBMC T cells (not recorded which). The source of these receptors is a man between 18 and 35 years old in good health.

CDR3 region: CSAKRGGLQETQYF. The chain links TRBV29-1 to TRBJ2-5; with no DNA, the TCRdb D assignment of TRBD1 cannot be verified. Germline assignment: CDR1 SQVTM and CDR2 ANQGSEA. The CDR3 spans 14 residues.

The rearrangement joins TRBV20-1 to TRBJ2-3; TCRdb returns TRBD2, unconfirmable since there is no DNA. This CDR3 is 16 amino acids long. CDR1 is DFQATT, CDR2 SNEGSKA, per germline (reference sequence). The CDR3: CSARDLAGALTDTQYF.

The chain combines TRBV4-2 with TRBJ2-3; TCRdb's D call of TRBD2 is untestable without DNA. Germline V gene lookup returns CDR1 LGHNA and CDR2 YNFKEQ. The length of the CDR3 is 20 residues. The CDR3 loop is CASDRLAPGIEGPNTDTQYF.

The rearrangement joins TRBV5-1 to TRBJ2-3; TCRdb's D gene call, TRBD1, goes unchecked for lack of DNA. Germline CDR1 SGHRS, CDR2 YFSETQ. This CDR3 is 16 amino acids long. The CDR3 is CASSLVGTMLEGTQYF.

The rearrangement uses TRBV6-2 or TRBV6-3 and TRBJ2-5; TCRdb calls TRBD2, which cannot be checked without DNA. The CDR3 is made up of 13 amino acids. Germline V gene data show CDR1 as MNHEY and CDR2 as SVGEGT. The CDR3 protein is CASRIAGEKTQYF.

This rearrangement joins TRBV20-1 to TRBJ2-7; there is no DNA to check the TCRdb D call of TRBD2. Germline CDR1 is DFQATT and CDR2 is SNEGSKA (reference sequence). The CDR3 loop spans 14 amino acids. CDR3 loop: CSASLTSDTTEQYF.

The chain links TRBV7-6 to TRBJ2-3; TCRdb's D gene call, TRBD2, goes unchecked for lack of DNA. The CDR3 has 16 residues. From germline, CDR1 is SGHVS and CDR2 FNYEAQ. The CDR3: CASSLEAGGPADTQYF.

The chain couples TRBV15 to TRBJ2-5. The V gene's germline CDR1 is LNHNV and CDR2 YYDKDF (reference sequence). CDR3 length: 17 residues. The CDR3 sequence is CATSSSNVGRGQETQYF. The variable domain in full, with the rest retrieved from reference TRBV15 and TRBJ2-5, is DAMVIQNPRYQVTQFGKPVTLSCSQTLNHNVMYWYQQKSSQAPKLLFHYYDKDFNNEADTPDNFQSRRPNTSFCFLDIRSPGLGDTAMYLCATSSSNVGRGQETQYFGPGTRLLVL.

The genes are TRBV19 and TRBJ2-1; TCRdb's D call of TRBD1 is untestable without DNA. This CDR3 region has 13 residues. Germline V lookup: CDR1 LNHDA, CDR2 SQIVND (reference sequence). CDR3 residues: CASRQDRSNEQFF.

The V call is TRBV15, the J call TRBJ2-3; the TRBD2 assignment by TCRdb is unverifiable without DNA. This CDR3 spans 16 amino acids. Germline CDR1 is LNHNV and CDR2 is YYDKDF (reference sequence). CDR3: CATRVLAGGSTDTQYF.

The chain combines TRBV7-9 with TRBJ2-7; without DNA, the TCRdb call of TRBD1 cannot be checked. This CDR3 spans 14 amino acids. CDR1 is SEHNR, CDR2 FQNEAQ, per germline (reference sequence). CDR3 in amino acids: CASSSGQGNYEQYF.

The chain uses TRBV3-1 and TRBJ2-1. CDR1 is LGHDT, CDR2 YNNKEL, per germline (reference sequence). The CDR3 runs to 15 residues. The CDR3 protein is CASSPWGEPYNEQFF.

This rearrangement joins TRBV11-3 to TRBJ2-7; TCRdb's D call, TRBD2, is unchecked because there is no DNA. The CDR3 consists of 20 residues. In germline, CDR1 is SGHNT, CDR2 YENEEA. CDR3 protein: CASSLGIGLAGGPSDYEQYF.

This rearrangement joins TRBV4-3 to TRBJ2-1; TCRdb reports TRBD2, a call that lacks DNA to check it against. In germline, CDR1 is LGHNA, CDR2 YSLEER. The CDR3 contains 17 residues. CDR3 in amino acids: CASSQGIALSSYNEQFF.

Here the CDR3 reads CASSGRFNRKFF. This chain connects TRBV3-1 to TRBJ2-1; the TRBD2 assignment by TCRdb is unverifiable without DNA. Germline lookup yields CDR1 LGHDT and CDR2 YNNKEL (reference sequence). This CDR3 spans 12 amino acids.

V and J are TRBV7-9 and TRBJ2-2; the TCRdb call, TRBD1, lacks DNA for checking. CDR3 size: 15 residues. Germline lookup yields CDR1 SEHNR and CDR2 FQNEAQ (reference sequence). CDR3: CASSFLRDTTGELFF.

The CDR3 loop is CSVEGAGGEQYF. The J gene is TRBJ2-7, the V gene TRBV29-1; TCRdb's assignment of TRBD2 cannot be checked, as there is no DNA. The germline V gene has CDR1 SQVTM and CDR2 ANQGSEA. This CDR3 has 12 amino acids.

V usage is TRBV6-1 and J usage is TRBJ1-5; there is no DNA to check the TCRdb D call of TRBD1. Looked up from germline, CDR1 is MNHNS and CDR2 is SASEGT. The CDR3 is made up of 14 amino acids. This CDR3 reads CASSEAGLRGVQHF.

This chain's CDR3 is CASSLRGGFPYYEQYF. The chain employs TRBV7-9 and TRBJ2-7; no DNA is available, so the TRBD1 call from TCRdb remains unchecked. Germline V gene data show CDR1 as SEHNR and CDR2 as FQNEAQ (reference sequence). CDR3 length equals 16 residues.

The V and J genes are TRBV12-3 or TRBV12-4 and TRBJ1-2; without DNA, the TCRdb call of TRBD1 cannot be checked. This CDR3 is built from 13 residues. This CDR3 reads CASSIQGAYGYTF.

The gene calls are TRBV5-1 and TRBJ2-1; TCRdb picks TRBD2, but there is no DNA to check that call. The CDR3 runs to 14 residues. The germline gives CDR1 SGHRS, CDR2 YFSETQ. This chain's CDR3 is CASSSGTSVDEQFF. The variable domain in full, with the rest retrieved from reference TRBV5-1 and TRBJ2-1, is KAGVTQTPRYLIKTRGQQVTLSCSPISGHRSVSWYQQTPGQGLQFLFEYFSETQRNKGNFPGRFSGRQFSNSRSEMNVSTLELGDSALYLCASSSGTSVDEQFFGPGTRLTVL.

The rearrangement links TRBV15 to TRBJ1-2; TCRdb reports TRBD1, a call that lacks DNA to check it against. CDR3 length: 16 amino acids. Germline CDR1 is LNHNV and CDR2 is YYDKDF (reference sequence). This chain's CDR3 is CATSRDRRGSNYGYTF.

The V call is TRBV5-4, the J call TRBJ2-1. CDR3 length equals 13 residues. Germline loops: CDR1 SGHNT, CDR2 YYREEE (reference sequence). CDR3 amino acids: CASSIDGTNEQFF.

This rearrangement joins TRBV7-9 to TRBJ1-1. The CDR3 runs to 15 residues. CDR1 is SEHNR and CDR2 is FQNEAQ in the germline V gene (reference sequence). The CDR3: CASSLGWDLNTEAFF.

CDR3 residues: CASSYRAGPMRYGYTF. The chain joins TRBV6-5 to TRBJ1-2. The CDR3 loop spans 16 amino acids. Germline lookup yields CDR1 MNHEY and CDR2 SVGAGI.

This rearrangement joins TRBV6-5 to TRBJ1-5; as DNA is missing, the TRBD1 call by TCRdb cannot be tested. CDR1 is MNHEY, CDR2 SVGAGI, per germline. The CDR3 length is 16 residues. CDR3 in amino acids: CASSYLGQGGDQPQHF.

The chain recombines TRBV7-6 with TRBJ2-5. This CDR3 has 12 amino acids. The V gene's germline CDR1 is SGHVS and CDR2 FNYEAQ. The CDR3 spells CASSGHQETQYF.

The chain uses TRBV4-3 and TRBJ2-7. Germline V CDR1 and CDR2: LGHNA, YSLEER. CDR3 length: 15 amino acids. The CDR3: CASSQTRQGSYEQYF.

The chain's CDR3 is CASSIGGKPSGRALNEQFF. The chain recombines TRBV12-3 or TRBV12-4 with TRBJ2-1; TCRdb reports TRBD2, a call that lacks DNA to check it against. CDR3 size: 19 residues.